This record concerns one T cell receptor (beta chain) sequence. Original methodology: Amplified reference gene primers provided the basis for estimating nucleated cell counts. Assay used: immunoSEQ multiplex PCR; TCRdb lists only in-frame clones, some missing. From that table come the V and J calls and clone size; the DNA was used to work out D and trimming. The sample includes about 260,000 clones, around nine tenths seen only once; the top ten take approximately 9.8%. The source of the sample is a study of blood T cell repertoires in COVID-19. The overall study: Donors in the United States, Italy and Spain gave samples during acute or convalescent COVID-19. PBMCs, B-cell-depleted T cells, or T cells provided the cDNA or gDNA that made up the material.

V lost 1 base and J lost 6, with 10 bases in between. The CDR3 contains 13 residues. Germline CDR1 is SGHNT and CDR2 is YYREEE (reference sequence). This clonotype originated in a middle-aged man who had recovered from COVID-19. Material for sequencing was peripheral blood. V usage is TRBV5-4 and J usage is TRBJ1-1; possibly TRBD1 for D (6 bases). The CDR3 region has the DNA TGTGCCAGCAGCTTGACAGGGACACCTGAAGCTTTCTTT. This gives the protein CASSLTGTPEAFF.